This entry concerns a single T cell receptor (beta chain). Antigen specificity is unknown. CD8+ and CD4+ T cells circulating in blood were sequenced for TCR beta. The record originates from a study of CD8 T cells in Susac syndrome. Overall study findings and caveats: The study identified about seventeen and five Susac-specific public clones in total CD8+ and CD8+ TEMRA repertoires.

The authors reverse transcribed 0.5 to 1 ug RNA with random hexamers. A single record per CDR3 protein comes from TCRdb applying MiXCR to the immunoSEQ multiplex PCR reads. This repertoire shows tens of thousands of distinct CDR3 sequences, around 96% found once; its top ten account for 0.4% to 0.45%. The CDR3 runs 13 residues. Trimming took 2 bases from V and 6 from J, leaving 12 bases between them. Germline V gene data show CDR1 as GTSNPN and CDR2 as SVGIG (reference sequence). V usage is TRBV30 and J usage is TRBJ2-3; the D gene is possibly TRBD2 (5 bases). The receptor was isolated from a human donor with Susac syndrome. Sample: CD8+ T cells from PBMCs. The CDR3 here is CAWSLVGEDTQYF. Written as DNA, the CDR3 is TGTGCCTGGAGTTTGGTGGGAGAGGATACGCAGTATTTT. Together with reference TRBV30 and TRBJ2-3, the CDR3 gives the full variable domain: SQTIHQWPATLVQPVGSPLSLECTVEGTSNPNLYWYRQAAGRGLQLLFYSVGIGQISSEVPQNLSASRPQDRQFILSSKKLLLSDSGFYLCAWSLVGEDTQYFGPGTRLTVL.